This TCR beta chain was sequenced for a study of blood T cell repertoires in COVID-19. The CDR3 is 12 amino acids. The germline gives CDR1 MDHEN, CDR2 SYDVKM. The ends were cut back, 5 bases at V and 6 bases at J, with 7 bases in the middle. Profiling relied on immunoSEQ multiplex PCR, and the TCRdb table lists in-frame clones only, not all of them. The sample consists of nearly 300,000 clones, around 88% of them appearing once. The TCR was taken from a woman aged 25 to 39 who had recovered from COVID-19. This sequence joins TRBV28 and TRBJ1-4; D not resolved. The sequenced sample consisted of peripheral blood. The CDR3 protein is CASSVRHEKLFF. CDR3 sequence (DNA): TGTGCCAGCAGTGTCAGGCATGAAAAACTGTTTTTT.